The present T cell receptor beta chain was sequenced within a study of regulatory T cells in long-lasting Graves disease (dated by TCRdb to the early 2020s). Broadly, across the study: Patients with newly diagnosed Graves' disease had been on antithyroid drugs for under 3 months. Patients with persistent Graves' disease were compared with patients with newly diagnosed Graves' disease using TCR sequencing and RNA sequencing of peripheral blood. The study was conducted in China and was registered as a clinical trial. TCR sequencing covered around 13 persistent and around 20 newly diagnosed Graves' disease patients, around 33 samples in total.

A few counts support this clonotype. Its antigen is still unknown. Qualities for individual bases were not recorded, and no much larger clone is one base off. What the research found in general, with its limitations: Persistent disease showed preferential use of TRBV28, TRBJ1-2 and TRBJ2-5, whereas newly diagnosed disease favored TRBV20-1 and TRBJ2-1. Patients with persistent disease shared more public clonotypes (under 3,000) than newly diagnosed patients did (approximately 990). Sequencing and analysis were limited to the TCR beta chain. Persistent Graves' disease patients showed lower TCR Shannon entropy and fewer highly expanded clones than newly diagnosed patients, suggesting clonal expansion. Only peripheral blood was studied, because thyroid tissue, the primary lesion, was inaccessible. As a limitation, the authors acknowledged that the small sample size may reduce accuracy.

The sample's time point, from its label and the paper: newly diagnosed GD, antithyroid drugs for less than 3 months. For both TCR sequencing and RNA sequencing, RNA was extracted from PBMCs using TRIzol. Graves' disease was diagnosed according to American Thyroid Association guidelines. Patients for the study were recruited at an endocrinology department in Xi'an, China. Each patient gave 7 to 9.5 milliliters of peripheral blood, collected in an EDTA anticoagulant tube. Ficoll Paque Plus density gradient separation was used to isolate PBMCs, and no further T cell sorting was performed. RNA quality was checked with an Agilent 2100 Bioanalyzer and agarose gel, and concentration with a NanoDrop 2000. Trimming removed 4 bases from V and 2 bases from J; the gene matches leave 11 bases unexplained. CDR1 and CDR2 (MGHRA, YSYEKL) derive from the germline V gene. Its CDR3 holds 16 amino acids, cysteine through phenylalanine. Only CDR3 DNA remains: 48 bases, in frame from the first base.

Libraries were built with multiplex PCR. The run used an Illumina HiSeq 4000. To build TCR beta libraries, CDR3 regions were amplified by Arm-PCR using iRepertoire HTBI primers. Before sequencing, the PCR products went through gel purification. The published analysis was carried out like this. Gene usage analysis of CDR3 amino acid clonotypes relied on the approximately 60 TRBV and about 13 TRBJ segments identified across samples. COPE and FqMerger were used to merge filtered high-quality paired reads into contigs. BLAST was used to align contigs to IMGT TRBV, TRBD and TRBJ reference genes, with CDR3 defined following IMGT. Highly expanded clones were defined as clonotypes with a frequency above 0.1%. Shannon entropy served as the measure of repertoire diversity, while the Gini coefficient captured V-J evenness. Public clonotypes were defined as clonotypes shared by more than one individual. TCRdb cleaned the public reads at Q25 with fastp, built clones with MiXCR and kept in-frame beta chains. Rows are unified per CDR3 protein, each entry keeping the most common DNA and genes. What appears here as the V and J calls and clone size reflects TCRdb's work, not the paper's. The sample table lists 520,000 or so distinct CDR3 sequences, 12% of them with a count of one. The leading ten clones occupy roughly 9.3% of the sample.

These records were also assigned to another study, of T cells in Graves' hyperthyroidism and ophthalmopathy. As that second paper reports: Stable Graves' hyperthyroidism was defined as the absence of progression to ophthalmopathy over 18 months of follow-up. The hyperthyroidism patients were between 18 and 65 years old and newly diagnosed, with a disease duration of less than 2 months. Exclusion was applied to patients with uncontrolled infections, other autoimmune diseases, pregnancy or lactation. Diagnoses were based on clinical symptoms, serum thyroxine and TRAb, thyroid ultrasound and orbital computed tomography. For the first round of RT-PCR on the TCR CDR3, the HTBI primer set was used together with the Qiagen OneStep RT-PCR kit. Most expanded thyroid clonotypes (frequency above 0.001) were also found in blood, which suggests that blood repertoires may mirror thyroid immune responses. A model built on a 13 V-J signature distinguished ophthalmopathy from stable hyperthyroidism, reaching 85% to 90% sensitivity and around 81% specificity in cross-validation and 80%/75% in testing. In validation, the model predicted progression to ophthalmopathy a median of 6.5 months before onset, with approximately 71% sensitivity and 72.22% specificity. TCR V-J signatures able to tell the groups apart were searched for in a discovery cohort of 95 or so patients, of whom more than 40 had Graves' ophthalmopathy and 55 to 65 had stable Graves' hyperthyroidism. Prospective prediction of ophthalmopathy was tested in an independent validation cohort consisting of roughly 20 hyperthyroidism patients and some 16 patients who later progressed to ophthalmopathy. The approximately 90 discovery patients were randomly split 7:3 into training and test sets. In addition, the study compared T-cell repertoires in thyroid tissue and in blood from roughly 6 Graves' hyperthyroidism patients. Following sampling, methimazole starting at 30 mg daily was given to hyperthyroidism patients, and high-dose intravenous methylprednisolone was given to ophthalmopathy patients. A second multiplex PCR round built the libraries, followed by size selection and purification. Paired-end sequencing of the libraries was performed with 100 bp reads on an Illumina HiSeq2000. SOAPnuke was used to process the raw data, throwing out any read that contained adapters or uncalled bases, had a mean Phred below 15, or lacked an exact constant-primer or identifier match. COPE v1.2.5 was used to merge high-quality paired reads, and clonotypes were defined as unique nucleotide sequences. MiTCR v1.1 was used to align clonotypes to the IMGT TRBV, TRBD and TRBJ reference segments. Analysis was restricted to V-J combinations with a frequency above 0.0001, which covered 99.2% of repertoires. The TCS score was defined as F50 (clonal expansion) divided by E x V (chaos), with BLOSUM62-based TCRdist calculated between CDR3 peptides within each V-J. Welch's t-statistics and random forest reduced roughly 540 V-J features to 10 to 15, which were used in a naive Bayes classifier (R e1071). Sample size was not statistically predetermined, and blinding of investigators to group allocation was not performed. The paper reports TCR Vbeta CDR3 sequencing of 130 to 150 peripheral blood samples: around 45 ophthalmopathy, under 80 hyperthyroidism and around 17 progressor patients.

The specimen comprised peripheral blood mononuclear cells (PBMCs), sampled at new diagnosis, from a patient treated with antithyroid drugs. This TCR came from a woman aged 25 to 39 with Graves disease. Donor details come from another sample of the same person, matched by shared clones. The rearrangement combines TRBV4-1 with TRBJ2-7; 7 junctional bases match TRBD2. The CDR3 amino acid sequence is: CASSPQGAGPPYEQYF. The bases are TGCGCCAGCAGCCCTCAGGGAGCGGGACCTCCCTACGAGCAGTACTTC.